The clone carrying this TCR beta chain was counted between two and nine times. The sample is drawn from a study of early T cells in non-severe SARS-CoV-2 infection. CDR3 length: 15 amino acids. Germline assignment: CDR1 SGHAT and CDR2 FQNNGV. With 2 bases clipped from V and 7 bases from J, the junction kept 6 bases outside the gene matches. TCRdb re-derived calls from the 5' RACE reads in MiXCR, one entry per CDR3 protein. The sample lists over 75,000 distinct CDR3 sequences; over 10% were seen once. V usage is TRBV11-2 and J usage is TRBJ2-3; 10 nucleotides align to TRBD1. Sample: whole blood. This receptor was obtained from an adult who was a healthcare worker with PCR-confirmed SARS-CoV-2 infection or an uninfected control (not recorded which). Here the CDR3 DNA reads TGTGCCAGCAGCTTACAGACAGGGGGCTCATATACGCAGTATTTT. This translates into CASSLQTGGSYTQYF.